A single sample is the source of the 28 T cell receptor beta chains below, sequenced in a study of T-cell memory formation after mild COVID-19. TCRdb re-called the 5' RACE reads with MiXCR, one entry per CDR3 protein. The sample holds 95,000 to 120,000 distinct CDR3 sequences, roughly a sixth seen once. Sequencing was done on a sample of PBMCs or a T cell subset sorted from them (not recorded which). The receptors were gathered from a man aged 18 to 29 who had mild COVID-19 (a few samples of this study predate the infection). Cell type and time point are not known.

The V and J genes are TRBV5-1 and TRBJ2-3; D not certain. V dropped 2 bases and J dropped 3 bases, with 10 bases sitting between them. Germline loops: CDR1 SGHRS, CDR2 YFSETQ. CDR3 length: 14 amino acids. The CDR3 coding sequence is TGCGCCAGCAGCTTTGCGCTGGTTACAGATACGCAGTATTTT. This encodes CASSFALVTDTQYF.

The table lists this clonotype with many counts. The rearrangement uses TRBV20-1 and TRBJ2-1; 7 bases line up with TRBD2. The trim removed 6 bases at V and 4 bases at J, leaving 6 bases unmatched. The CDR3 runs 13 residues. Germline CDR1 reads DFQATT; CDR2 reads SNEGSKA (reference sequence). The CDR3 loop is CSATRGGYNEQFF. The CDR3 DNA follows: TGCAGTGCAACCCGCGGGGGTTACAATGAGCAGTTCTTC.

The J gene is TRBJ1-2, the V gene TRBV7-2; D may be TRBD1 (6 bases). The CDR3 is 13 residues long. Germline lookup yields CDR1 SGHTA and CDR2 FQGNSA. V shed 5 bases and J shed 5 bases, with 12 bases lying between them. This chain's CDR3 is CASSPTTGYGYTF. In DNA form, the CDR3 reads TGTGCCAGCAGCCCTACTACAGGGTATGGCTACACCTTC.

This clonotype was seen more than once but under ten times. The chain has TRBV5-1 and TRBJ1-1, with D unresolved. This CDR3 spans 14 amino acids. With 1 base removed from V and 1 base from J, the gap between germline ends came to 8 bases. Germline V gene data show CDR1 as SGHRS and CDR2 as YFSETQ. CDR3 protein: CASSLSRRNTEAFF. CDR3 coding DNA: TGCGCCAGCAGCTTGTCCCGGAGGAACACTGAAGCTTTCTTT.

The J gene is TRBJ1-4, the V gene TRBV12-3 or TRBV12-4; D is unresolved. Trimming left V 0 bases short and J 11 bases short, with 10 bases between. The CDR3 has 13 amino acids. Here the CDR3 DNA reads TGTGCCAGCAGTTTAGCGCCAGAAGTGAAACTGTTTTTT. It yields the protein CASSLAPEVKLFF.

This clonotype has a handful of counts. The chain employs TRBV7-9 and TRBJ2-5; TRBD1 is a possible D gene (5 bases). Deletions cut 3 bases from V and 6 bases from J, with 17 bases between. Germline V lookup: CDR1 SEHNR, CDR2 FQNEAQ (reference sequence). The CDR3 has 15 residues. CDR3 DNA: TGTGCCAGCAGCTTCCAGGGTCCGGTGGTTAAGACCCAGTACTTC. It codes for CASSFQGPVVKTQYF.

This clonotype was observed a handful of times. The chain uses TRBV18 and TRBJ2-5; 10 nucleotides match TRBD2. V was pared by 4 bases and J by 2 bases, with 4 bases of the junction left unmatched. CDR1 KGHSH and CDR2 LQKENI come from the germline V gene. The CDR3 is made up of 15 amino acids. The CDR3 region is CASSRTSGGQETQYF. The CDR3 bases are TGTGCCAGCTCACGGACTAGCGGAGGACAAGAGACCCAGTACTTC.

This clonotype has ten or more counts. The V gene is TRBV29-1, the J gene TRBJ2-4; D could derive from TRBD1 or TRBD2 (6 bases each). CDR3 size: 14 residues. Deletions cut 7 bases from V and 0 bases from J, with 13 bases between. Germline CDR1 reads SQVTM; CDR2 reads ANQGSEA. The CDR3 DNA reads as TGCAGCGCTGCTGGGGGGCTAGCCAAAAACATTCAGTACTTC. Amino acids: CSAAGGLAKNIQYF.

V gene TRBV10-3 combines with J gene TRBJ2-3, with TRBD1 matching over 7 bases. This CDR3 has 20 residues. V lost 0 bases, J lost 2 bases, and 17 bases stayed unmatched. Looked up from germline, CDR1 is ENHRY and CDR2 is SYGVKD. In nucleotides, the CDR3 is TGTGCCATCAGTGAGTCGCCCTCTCGGCGGCGACAGGGCCTCACAGATACGCAGTATTTT. It encodes CAISESPSRRRQGLTDTQYF.

The rearrangement links TRBV2 to TRBJ2-1; D is perhaps TRBD2 (6 bases). CDR1 is SNHLY, CDR2 FYNNEI, per germline. V lost 5 bases, J lost 9 bases, and 14 bases lay in between. This CDR3 has 13 amino acids. The CDR3 loop reads CASSTRLGLEQFF. CDR3 in DNA: TGTGCCAGCAGTACTCGACTAGGCCTTGAGCAGTTCTTC.

The V call is TRBV4-2, the J call TRBJ1-5; no clear D gene. Germline loops: CDR1 LGHNA, CDR2 YNFKEQ. The CDR3 has 13 residues. Trimming took off 0 bases at V and 5 bases at J, with 5 bases between the two ends. The CDR3 region is CASSQDPDQPQHF. The CDR3 nucleotides read TGTGCCAGCAGCCAAGATCCAGATCAGCCCCAGCATTTT.

This chain uses TRBV9 with TRBJ2-5; TRBD2 aligns across 7 bases. The CDR3 has 15 residues. Germline CDR1 reads SGDLS; CDR2 reads YYNGEE. J was trimmed by 1 base and V by 4 bases; bases with no gene match: 7. The CDR3 nucleotides read TGTGCCAGCAGCTCGCGAGCGGGGTTCCAAGAGACCCAGTACTTC. Its translation is CASSSRAGFQETQYF.

This clonotype was seen a handful of times. This chain connects TRBV7-2 to TRBJ2-7, with TRBD2 matching over 9 bases. Germline-derived CDR1 and CDR2 are SGHTA and FQGNSA. The V segment lost 1 base and the J segment 7 bases; nucleotides outside the gene matches: 8. CDR3 size: 15 residues. The CDR3 DNA sequence: TGTGCCAGCAGCTTAGTCGCTAGCGGGGCGGCGGAGCAGTACGTC. Translated: CASSLVASGAAEQYV.

The rearrangement links TRBV29-1 to TRBJ2-5; 7 bases match TRBD2. Germline assignment: CDR1 SQVTM and CDR2 ANQGSEA. The J segment lost 2 bases and the V segment lost 7 bases, leaving 4 bases of the junction unmatched. There are 12 residues in the CDR3. In nucleotides, the CDR3 is TGCAGCGGGGGGGGGAAGCAAGAGACCCAGTACTTC. Protein sequence: CSGGGKQETQYF.

The sample holds a few counts of this clonotype. V and J are TRBV28 and TRBJ2-7; 9 bases are a match to TRBD1. The ends lost 5 bases at V and 7 bases at J; junction bases unmatched: 12. CDR3 length: 15 amino acids. The germline gives CDR1 MDHEN, CDR2 SYDVKM. The CDR3 spells CASSRPGQGVWEQYV. The CDR3 bases are TGTGCCAGCAGTCGACCGGGACAGGGTGTTTGGGAGCAGTACGTC.

This clonotype was counted between two and nine times. The genes are TRBV3-1 and TRBJ1-2, with a possible D match to TRBD1 (6 bases). This CDR3 has 13 amino acids. From germline, CDR1 is LGHDT and CDR2 YNNKEL (reference sequence). V gave up 1 base and J gave up 6 bases, with 9 bases separating them. In DNA form, the CDR3 reads TGTGCCAGCAGCCAAGCCAGGGGAAATGGCTACACCTTC. Its protein is CASSQARGNGYTF.

The chain carries TRBV9 and TRBJ1-1; D call uncertain. Trimming removed 4 bases from V and 4 bases from J, with 11 bases in between. The CDR3 is made up of 13 amino acids. Per germline, CDR1 SGDLS and CDR2 YYNGEE. The CDR3 spells CASSIISGTEAFF. CDR3 nucleotides: TGTGCCAGCAGCATCATCTCGGGCACTGAAGCTTTCTTT.

This clonotype was seen more than once but under ten times. This chain connects TRBV6-2 or TRBV6-3 to TRBJ1-1; maybe TRBD1 (6 bases). Germline values: CDR1 MNHEY, CDR2 SVGEGT. Trimming took off 6 bases at V and 11 bases at J, with 19 bases between the two ends. CDR3 length: 13 amino acids. Here the CDR3 reads CASRNLLQGYAFF. CDR3 coding DNA: TGTGCCAGCAGGAATCTATTACAGGGTTACGCTTTCTTT.

V gene TRBV4-3 combines with J gene TRBJ2-3; 10 bases map to TRBD2. After removal of 1 base from V and 0 bases from J, the junction contained 7 bases not matched to a gene. CDR1 and CDR2 (germline): LGHNA, YSLEER. The length of the CDR3 is 18 residues. The CDR3 reads CASSQGGTSGVSTDTQYF. The CDR3, as DNA: TGCGCCAGCAGCCAAGGTGGCACTAGCGGGGTTAGCACAGATACGCAGTATTTT.

The chain is built from TRBV7-9 and TRBJ2-7, with 9 bases identical to TRBD1. The CDR3 contains 15 residues. CDR1 is SEHNR and CDR2 is FQNEAQ in the germline V gene (reference sequence). Trimming removed 3 bases from V and 12 bases from J; junction bases left unmatched: 15. CDR3 sequence reads: CASSFSPGQGPSWYV. The CDR3 DNA is TGTGCCAGCAGCTTCTCGCCGGGACAGGGACCCTCCTGGTACGTC.

This clonotype was picked up a small number of times. The genes are TRBV7-2 and TRBJ2-1, with 12 bases aligning to TRBD1. This CDR3 has 18 residues. Germline V lookup: CDR1 SGHTA, CDR2 FQGNSA. Germline trimming cut 0 bases from V and 6 bases from J; bases unmatched to any gene: 9. The CDR3 loop is CASSLAPGQGAIGNEQFF. In DNA, the CDR3 is TGTGCCAGCAGCTTAGCGCCGGGACAGGGGGCCATTGGCAATGAGCAGTTCTTC.

The chain employs TRBV12-3 or TRBV12-4 and TRBJ2-1; D is undetermined. The CDR3 has 13 amino acids. The V gene lost 2 bases and the J gene lost 15 bases, with 17 bases spanning the gap. The DNA for the CDR3 is TGTGCCAGCAGTTTAACTGGGCCGTCCCGGTTGTTCTTC. Encoded protein: CASSLTGPSRLFF.

This clonotype was seen a handful of times. This chain joins TRBV7-9 and TRBJ1-3; no reliable D call. From germline, CDR1 is SEHNR and CDR2 FQNEAQ (reference sequence). The CDR3 length is 13 residues. V was shortened by 4 bases and J by 2 bases, with 6 bases between the two germline ends. The CDR3 here is CASSSMAGNTIYF. The CDR3 DNA follows: TGTGCCAGCAGCTCGATGGCTGGAAACACCATATATTTT.

J is TRBJ2-7 and V is TRBV6-1; perhaps D is TRBD1 or TRBD2 (5 bases each). Germline CDR1 is MNHNS and CDR2 is SASEGT. Trimming stripped 4 bases from V and 3 bases from J, with 10 bases between. CDR3 size: 13 residues. DNA of the CDR3: TGTGCCAGCAGTGTCGGGGCAAACTACGAGCAGTACGTC. Its translation: CASSVGANYEQYV.

This clonotype turned up a few times. The chain combines TRBV10-3 with TRBJ1-1; 8 bases are a match to TRBD1. Germline CDR1 ENHRY, CDR2 SYGVKD. After removal of 9 bases from V and 10 bases from J, the junction contained 13 bases not matched to a gene. The CDR3 sequence is 13 residues long. CDR3 bases: TGTGCCATTCGACGCACAGGGGGATCACGAGCTTTCTTT. As protein: CAIRRTGGSRAFF.

This clonotype has at least ten counts. The J gene is TRBJ2-5, the V gene TRBV5-1; the match to TRBD1 covers 12 bases. Germline CDR1 and CDR2: SGHRS and YFSETQ. The CDR3 spans 15 residues. Trimming at V came to 1 base and at J to 4 bases, leaving 2 bases not matched to a gene. For the CDR3, the DNA is TGCGCCAGCAGCTTGTGGGACAGGGGGCTAGAGACCCAGTACTTC. It encodes CASSLWDRGLETQYF. The full variable domain, rest sourced from reference TRBV5-1 and TRBJ2-5, is KAGVTQTPRYLIKTRGQQVTLSCSPISGHRSVSWYQQTPGQGLQFLFEYFSETQRNKGNFPGRFSGRQFSNSRSEMNVSTLELGDSALYLCASSLWDRGLETQYFGPGTRLLVL.

The chain links TRBV20-1 to TRBJ2-5, with a weak D call TRBD1 (6 bases). The germline CDR1 and CDR2 sequences are DFQATT and SNEGSKA (reference sequence). This CDR3 comprises 14 residues. The ends were cut back, 6 bases at V and 3 bases at J, with 17 bases in the middle. Written as DNA, the CDR3 is TGCAGTGCCCCGCGGACAGTGGGGGAAGAGACCCAGTACTTC. As protein: CSAPRTVGEETQYF.

This chain joins TRBV18 and TRBJ1-1; D unclear. The CDR3 runs to 14 residues. Trimming stripped 2 bases from V and 0 bases from J, with 7 bases between. Per the germline V gene, CDR1 is KGHSH and CDR2 is LQKENI. CDR3 sequence reads: CASSPEPMNTEAFF. The CDR3 DNA is TGTGCCAGCTCACCAGAGCCCATGAACACTGAAGCTTTCTTT.